Below, 19 T cell receptor beta chains from the same sample are listed, as sequenced in a study of blood T cells in healthy people across ages (dated by TCRdb to about 2015). Library method: 5' RACE. Sequencing took place on an Illumina HiSeq 2500. A second PCR of roughly 7 to 11 cycles was performed with a sample-barcoded 5' primer and a J-beta primer mix. The raw public data were reprocessed by TCRdb itself: fastp quality trimming at Q25, MiXCR clonotype calling, in-frame beta chains only. Records with the same CDR3 protein are collapsed into one entry carrying the most frequent genes and DNA. For this sample there are just under 900,000 distinct CDR3 sequences; around 26% appear just once. The biggest ten clones account for around 15% of the sample. Sequenced sample: blood. These TCRs come from a woman of 80 years or more in good health.

At least ten counts were recorded for this clonotype. The J gene is TRBJ2-7, the V gene TRBV5-1, with a weak D call TRBD2 (7 bases). Trimming left V 4 bases short and J 2 bases short, with 16 bases between. The CDR3 sequence is 15 residues long. In germline, CDR1 is SGHRS, CDR2 YFSETQ. This CDR3 is CASSPYGGATYEQYF. The CDR3 DNA follows: TGCGCCAGCAGCCCCTATGGGGGGGCTACCTACGAGCAGTACTTC.

This clonotype was recorded many times. The genes are TRBV2 and TRBJ1-2; tentative D call: TRBD1 (5 bases). Germline V gene data show CDR1 as SNHLY and CDR2 as FYNNEI. The CDR3 has 12 residues. V dropped 8 bases and J dropped 0 bases, with 7 bases sitting between them. The CDR3 DNA is TGTGCCAGCCGACAGTCTAACTATGGCTACACCTTC. It encodes CASRQSNYGYTF. Full variable domain (outside the CDR3, taken from reference TRBV2 and TRBJ1-2): EPEVTQTPSHQVTQMGQEVILRCVPISNHLYFYWYRQILGQKVEFLVSFYNNEISEKSEIFDDQFSVERPDGSNFTLKIRSTKLEDSAMYFCASRQSNYGYTFGSGTRLTVV.

This clonotype was counted a few times. The chain employs TRBV6-2 or TRBV6-3 and TRBJ2-5; D remains ambiguous. Between the trimmed V and J ends, which lost 6 bases and 7 bases, there was a span of 18 bases. The CDR3 runs to 14 residues. Per the germline V gene, CDR1 is MNHEY and CDR2 is SVGEGT. DNA for the CDR3: TGTGCCAGCAGAGTAGACGGAGTTTCATGGACCCAGTACTTC. Its translation is CASRVDGVSWTQYF.

The chain recombines TRBV24-1 with TRBJ2-1; 9 nucleotides agree with TRBD1. CDR3 size: 17 residues. Germline V gene lookup returns CDR1 KGHDR and CDR2 SFDVKD. J gave up 3 bases and V 2 bases, and 7 bases lay outside the gene matches. The CDR3 loop is CATSDSAGTGLYNEQFF. CDR3 sequence (DNA): TGTGCCACCAGTGATTCGGCCGGGACAGGGCTCTACAATGAGCAGTTCTTC.

This clonotype has at least ten counts. The V call is TRBV9, the J call TRBJ2-5; possibly TRBD2 for D (6 bases). With 0 bases removed from V and 2 bases from J, the gap between germline ends came to 11 bases. Germline assignment: CDR1 SGDLS and CDR2 YYNGEE. This CDR3 is built from 15 residues. This CDR3 reads CASSVGDGGQETQYF. The CDR3 nucleotides read TGTGCCAGCAGCGTAGGGGACGGGGGTCAAGAGACCCAGTACTTC.

The chain is built from TRBV7-9 and TRBJ2-7; TRBD2 might be the D (6 bases). The CDR3 covers 12 residues. Trimming removed 8 bases at V and 4 bases at J, with 12 bases between. Germline V gene lookup returns CDR1 SEHNR and CDR2 FQNEAQ (reference sequence). In DNA form, the CDR3 reads TGTGCCAGCTCTGTGGCGGGGTACGAGCAGTACTTC. Translated: CASSVAGYEQYF.

This clonotype was seen at least ten times. V and J are TRBV20-1 and TRBJ2-5, with TRBD2 identical over 10 bases. After removal of 2 bases from V and 3 bases from J, the junction contained 6 bases not matched to a gene. The germline V gene encodes CDR1 DFQATT and CDR2 SNEGSKA (reference sequence). This CDR3 contains 15 residues. CDR3 amino acids: CSARSFSGRKETQYF. The CDR3 region has the DNA TGCAGTGCTAGATCCTTTAGCGGGAGGAAAGAGACCCAGTACTTC.

The CDR3, as DNA: TGTGCCAGCTCACGAGGGGACGGGAGCTCCTACAATGAGCAGTTCTTC. It codes for CASSRGDGSSYNEQFF. The V gene is TRBV18, the J gene TRBJ2-1; perhaps TRBD2 as D (6 bases). The CDR3 contains 16 residues. Trimming pared 4 bases from V and 0 bases from J, leaving 13 bases between. In germline, CDR1 is KGHSH, CDR2 LQKENI.

The V call is TRBV12-3 or TRBV12-4, the J call TRBJ1-2, with 9 bases identical to TRBD1. The CDR3 has 13 residues. Unmatched junction bases numbered 6, after V lost 6 bases and J lost 7 bases. The CDR3 spells CASSTGTGTGYTF. DNA for the CDR3: TGTGCCAGCAGCACCGGGACAGGGACTGGCTACACCTTC.

This clonotype was recorded at least ten times. The V call is TRBV7-2, the J call TRBJ2-3, with D hard to call. This CDR3 has 14 amino acids. CDR1 SGHTA and CDR2 FQGNSA come from the germline V gene. Trimming took off 3 bases at V and 4 bases at J, with 11 bases between the two ends. The CDR3 coding sequence is TGTGCCAGCAGCTTTGGAAACCCCGCAGATACGCAGTATTTT. This translates into CASSFGNPADTQYF.

This chain uses TRBV7-6 with TRBJ2-2; D is perhaps TRBD1 (5 bases). Germline CDR1 SGHVS, CDR2 FNYEAQ. This CDR3 has 16 amino acids. V was pared by 11 bases and J by 4 bases, with 23 bases between. The CDR3 bases are TGTGCCGGCATCGAGTGGCAGGGTCGTATCACCGGGGAGCTGTTTTTT. Translated, it gives CAGIEWQGRITGELFF.

There are many counts of this clonotype. The rearrangement links TRBV27 to TRBJ1-6; 7 bases are shared with TRBD1. Germline V CDR1 and CDR2: MNHEY, SMNVEV (reference sequence). V lost 6 bases and J lost 9; bases outside the gene matches: 5. The CDR3 contains 13 residues. The CDR3 is CASSQGVGSPLHF. CDR3 coding DNA: TGTGCCAGCAGCCAGGGGGTTGGTTCACCCCTCCACTTT.

This clonotype showed up many times. The rearrangement links TRBV6-6 to TRBJ2-5; D might be TRBD1 or TRBD2, each matching 5 bases. CDR3 length: 12 amino acids. The germline gives CDR1 MNHNY, CDR2 SVGAGI (reference sequence). Trimming left V 2 bases short and J 6 bases short, with 7 bases between. The CDR3 reads CASSYGGQTQYF. CDR3 sequence (DNA): TGTGCCAGCAGTTACGGGGGACAGACCCAGTACTTC.

The V call is TRBV6-2 or TRBV6-3, the J call TRBJ2-1; 10 bases are shared with TRBD2. With V trimmed by 4 bases and J by 8 bases, 8 bases remained unmatched. CDR3 size: 15 residues. The germline V gene has CDR1 MNHEY and CDR2 SVGEGT. The CDR3: CASSSHSGRKDEQFF. The CDR3 nucleotides are TGTGCCAGCAGTTCTCATAGCGGGAGGAAGGATGAGCAGTTCTTC.

This clonotype was counted ten times or more. The junction departs from the called germline gene at one end, perhaps through a read error. This rearrangement joins TRBV3-1 to TRBJ1-1, with TRBD1 identical over 8 bases. From germline, CDR1 is LGHDT and CDR2 YNNKEL (reference sequence). This CDR3 contains 13 residues. CDR3 region: CASSQDRGTEAFF. The CDR3 nucleotides read TGCGCCAGCAGCCAAGACAGGGGCACTGAAGCTTTCTTT.

The CDR3 region is CASTPRAGRDTEAFF. CDR3 nucleotide sequence: TGTGCCAGCACCCCAAGGGCAGGGAGGGACACTGAAGCTTTCTTT. The V call is TRBV27, the J call TRBJ1-1; D may be TRBD1 (5 bases). The CDR3 length is 15 residues. Germline CDR1 is MNHEY and CDR2 is SMNVEV (reference sequence). V lost 7 bases and J 3 bases, leaving 18 bases between the germline ends.

V is TRBV20-1 and J is TRBJ1-4, with D possibly being TRBD1 (5 bases). CDR1 DFQATT and CDR2 SNEGSKA come from the germline V gene (reference sequence). V was cut by 4 bases and J by 8 bases, with 17 bases left in between. The CDR3 runs to 14 residues. The CDR3 protein is CSATRGGVGEKLFF. The DNA for the CDR3 is TGCAGTGCTACCCGGGGGGGAGTGGGGGAAAAACTGTTTTTT.

The chain uses TRBV12-3 or TRBV12-4 and TRBJ2-7; 16 bases agree with TRBD2. The J call may not be correct, given that the DNA end is closer to TRBJ2-1. The CDR3 has 19 residues. The CDR3 bases are TGTGCCAGCAGCGCGGGGACTAGCGGGGGGGCTGGTCCACGGTTTGAGCAGTTCTTC. Encoded protein: CASSAGTSGGAGPRFEQFF.

The table lists this clonotype with many counts. This rearrangement joins TRBV24-1 to TRBJ1-5; D is uncertain. Germline V gives CDR1 KGHDR, CDR2 SFDVKD. V lost 2 bases and J lost 4, with 11 bases in between. This CDR3 is built from 15 residues. The CDR3 spells CATSDSDAGNQPQHF. The DNA of the CDR3 is TGTGCCACCAGTGATTCGGACGCCGGGAATCAGCCCCAGCATTTT.